These T cell receptor beta chains were read from a single sample in a study of blood T cell repertoires in COVID-19. TCRdb keeps only in-frame clones here, not all; method: immunoSEQ multiplex PCR. The sample includes roughly 300,000 clones, under 95% of them seen just once. Input material: PBMCs or T cells enriched from blood (not recorded which). These receptor sequences come from a woman aged 40 to 55 with acute COVID-19. Both conserved end residues are part of each CDR3. Each record gives: V gene, J gene, D gene, clone size, CDR3 protein, CDR3 DNA. D genes are given only for firm matches. The listing skips clone size in some rows; elsewhere it reads once, few, many or a size class.

TRBV27	TRBJ2-7	TRBD2	NA	CASSLRRGSHEQYF	TGTGCCAGCAGTTTGAGGCGGGGGTCCCACGAGCAGTACTTC
TRBV27	TRBJ1-4	TRBD1	NA	CASSSRQGVRGNEKLFF	TGTGCCAGCAGTTCCCGACAGGGGGTACGCGGTAATGAAAAACTGTTTTTT
TRBV11-2	TRBJ2-6	TRBD1	NA	CASSLDRVNVLTF	TGTGCCAGCAGTCTTGACAGGGTTAACGTCCTGACTTTC
TRBV2	TRBJ1-1	TRBD1	NA	CASSSTGTEAFF	TGTGCCAGCAGTTCGACAGGGACTGAAGCTTTCTTT
TRBV5-1	TRBJ1-5	NA	NA	CASSDGAVNQPQHF	TGCGCCAGCTCGGATGGGGCAGTAAATCAGCCCCAGCATTTT
TRBV4-3	TRBJ2-1	NA	NA	CASSQEVRQWGGMRDEQFF	TGCGCCAGCAGCCAAGAGGTACGGCAATGGGGAGGTATGAGAGATGAGCAGTTCTTC
TRBV6-5	TRBJ1-1	NA	NA	CASRSGHLNTEAFF	TGTGCCAGCAGATCCGGACACCTGAACACTGAAGCTTTCTTT
TRBV11-2	TRBJ1-1	TRBD1	NA	CASSRDRGLFIF	TGTGCCAGCAGCCGGGACAGGGGGCTTTTTATCTTT
TRBV4-1	TRBJ1-3	TRBD1	NA	CASSRTGSGNTIYF	TGCGCCAGCAGCCGGACAGGGTCTGGAAACACCATATATTTT
TRBV29-1	TRBJ1-1	TRBD1	few	CSAWTGTGNTEAFF	TGCAGCGCATGGACCGGGACAGGAAACACTGAAGCTTTCTTT
TRBV27	TRBJ2-7	TRBD2	NA	CASSPAKLAGGYYEQYF	TGTGCCAGCTCCCCGGCGAAACTAGCGGGCGGATACTACGAGCAGTACTTC
TRBV12-3/TRBV12-4	TRBJ2-7	NA	NA	CASSSLDYEQYF	TGTGCCAGCAGTTCGCTAGACTACGAGCAGTACTTC
TRBV15	TRBJ2-6	NA	few	CATSRDSDSGANVLTF	TGTGCCACCAGCAGGGACAGTGACTCTGGGGCCAACGTCCTGACTTTC
TRBV2	TRBJ2-3	TRBD2	NA	CASSEQRGGDTQYF	TGTGCCAGCAGTGAACAGCGGGGAGGGGATACGCAGTATTTT
TRBV9	TRBJ1-2	NA	once	CASSVARGGAGGYTF	TGTGCCAGCAGCGTAGCTAGGGGGGGCGCGGGTGGCTACACCTTC
TRBV5-5	TRBJ2-7	NA	NA	CASSRNELYEQYF	TGTGCCAGCAGCCGTAATGAGCTTTACGAGCAGTACTTC
TRBV11-2	TRBJ1-3	TRBD1	NA	CASSPVGGQGAGNTIYF	TGTGCCAGCAGCCCAGTTGGGGGACAGGGGGCCGGAAACACCATATATTTT
TRBV27	TRBJ2-5	TRBD1	once	CASSADRVFQETQYF	TGTGCCAGCAGCGCGGACAGGGTTTTCCAAGAGACCCAGTACTTC
TRBV5-1	TRBJ1-4	TRBD1	NA	CASSLTGVNEKLFF	TGCGCCAGCAGCTTGACAGGGGTTAATGAAAAACTGTTTTTT